This T cell receptor beta chain was captured in a study of T-cell memory formation after mild COVID-19 (dated by TCRdb to about 2021). In the study overall: TCR sequence clusters from the two donors were largely donor specific. The cohort was made up of two young adult volunteers, one female and one male, who were previously healthy. Longitudinal TCRalpha and TCRbeta repertoire sequencing tracked T-cell clones expanding and contracting after mild COVID-19 in two donors.

PBMCs were isolated by Ficoll-Paque density gradient centrifugation. The CDR3 goes from the cysteine to the phenylalanine over 16 residues. Only CDR3 DNA is held: 48 bases, read in frame from base 1. Trimmed from V: 4 bases; trimmed from J: 6 bases; junction bases lacking a gene match: 6. CDR1 and CDR2 are read off the germline V gene as SGHTA and FQGNSA. Beyond this particular receptor, the publication reports: The study covered only a couple of mild cases, and larger cohorts including severe cases with pre-infection samples were considered necessary. Some responding clones were detected in pre-infection memory, suggesting pre-existing cross-reactive memory T cells joined the SARS-CoV-2 response. Contracting CD4+ clones were found mainly in CM and EM memory subsets, while CD8+ clones were enriched in EMRA. Clones that contracted from day 15 to 85 showed balanced CD4/CD8 phenotypes, whereas a second wave of clones that expanded from day 15 to 37 leaned towards CD4+. SARS-CoV-2 specificity of the second-wave clones peaking on day 37 was not confirmed.

Sequencing took place on an Illumina NovaSeq 6000. TCRalpha and TCRbeta cDNA libraries were constructed by 5'RACE with constant-segment primers, with sample barcodes and unique molecular identifiers being introduced. Trizol reagent was used to extract RNA from every sample. Library amplification was performed in two PCR steps, and a second sample barcode and Illumina TruSeq adapters were introduced in the second step. Sequencing of the libraries was done on an Illumina NovaSeq, producing 2 x 150 bp paired-end reads. As for the authors' bioinformatics: Reads were demultiplexed and collapsed into UMI-guided consensus sequences with migec v1.2.7. With mixcr v2.1.11, UMI consensuses were aligned to TRA and TRB V and J templates and assembled into clonotypes. Expanded or contracted clonotypes were those called significant by both edgeR and NoisET, with noise models trained on biological replicates. edgeR calls used a false discovery rate-adjusted p below 0.01 and a log2 fold-change threshold of 1. As an exploratory analysis of dynamics, PCA with hierarchical clustering was applied to max-normalized trajectories of the 1000 most abundant clonotypes. The CD4 or CD8 phenotype of responding clones was assigned using the separately sequenced CD4+ and CD8+ repertoires. Using fastp trimming at Q25 and MiXCR clonotype assembly, TCRdb reanalyzed the public sequencing data and kept in-frame beta chains. Each entry is one CDR3 protein sequence, shown with its most common DNA and genes. These V and J calls are TCRdb output, not the study's own analysis. In all, the sample holds 400,000 to 550,000 distinct CDR3 sequences, and approximately 23% of those were seen once. The ten largest clones capture approximately 13% of the sample.

This clonotype was counted between two and nine times. Its target antigen remains unknown. No base quality values were provided; no much bigger clone lies one nucleotide off. The sequenced material came from PBMCs or a T cell subset sorted from them (not recorded which). The source of this sequence is an adult woman who had mild COVID-19 (a few samples of this study predate the infection). The sample titles of this study are shuffled in the database, so cell type and time point are left out; the donor was told from shared clones. The receptor chain draws on TRBV7-2 and TRBJ1-6; the junction holds 10 bases that match TRBD1. The DNA sequence is as follows: TGTGCCAGCAGCTCCCCGGGACAGGGGCCTAATTCACCCCTCCACTTT. Translated, this is CASSSPGQGPNSPLHF.